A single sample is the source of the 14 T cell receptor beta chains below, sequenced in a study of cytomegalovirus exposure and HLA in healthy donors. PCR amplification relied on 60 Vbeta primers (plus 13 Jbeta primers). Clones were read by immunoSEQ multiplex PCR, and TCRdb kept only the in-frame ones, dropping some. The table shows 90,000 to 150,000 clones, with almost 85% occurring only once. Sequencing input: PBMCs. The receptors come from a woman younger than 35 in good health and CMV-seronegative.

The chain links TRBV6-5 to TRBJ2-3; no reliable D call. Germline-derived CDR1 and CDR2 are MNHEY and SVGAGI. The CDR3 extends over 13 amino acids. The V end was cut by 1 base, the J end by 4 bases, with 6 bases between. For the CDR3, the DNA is TGTGCCAGCAGTTACTTAAGAGCAGATACGCAGTATTTT. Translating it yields CASSYLRADTQYF.

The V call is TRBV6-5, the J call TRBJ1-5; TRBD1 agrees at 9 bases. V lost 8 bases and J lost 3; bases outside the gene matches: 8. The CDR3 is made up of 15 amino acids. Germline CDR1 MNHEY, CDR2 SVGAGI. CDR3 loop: CASLSGTGSNQPQHF. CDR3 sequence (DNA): TGTGCCAGCCTTTCAGGGACAGGGTCCAATCAGCCCCAGCATTTT.

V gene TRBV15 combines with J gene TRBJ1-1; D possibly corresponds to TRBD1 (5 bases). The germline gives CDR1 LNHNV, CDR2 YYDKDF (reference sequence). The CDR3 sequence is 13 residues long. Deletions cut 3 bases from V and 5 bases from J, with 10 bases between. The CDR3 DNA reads TGTGCCACCAGCAGTAGACAGAGGACTGAAGCTTTCTTT. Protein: CATSSRQRTEAFF.

The CDR3 DNA reads TGCGCCAGCAGCCAAGATGAGGGTTTAGCTGAAGCTTTCTTT. It codes for CASSQDEGLAEAFF. The rearrangement links TRBV4-3 to TRBJ1-1; no firm D call. Trimming pared 0 bases from V and 6 bases from J, leaving 11 bases between. Per germline, CDR1 LGHNA and CDR2 YSLEER. The CDR3 covers 14 residues.

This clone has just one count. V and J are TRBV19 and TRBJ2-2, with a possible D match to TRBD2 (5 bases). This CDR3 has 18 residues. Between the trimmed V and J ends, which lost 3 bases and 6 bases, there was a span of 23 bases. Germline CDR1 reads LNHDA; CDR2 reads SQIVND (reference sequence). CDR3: CASSIHLDFTIPPGELFF. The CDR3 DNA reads TGTGCCAGTAGTATCCACCTGGACTTCACGATTCCCCCCGGGGAGCTGTTTTTT. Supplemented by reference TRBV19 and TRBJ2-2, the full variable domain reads DGGITQSPKYLFRKEGQNVTLSCEQNLNHDAMYWYRQDPGQGLRLIYYSQIVNDFQKGDIAEGYSVSREKKESFPLTVTSAQKNPTAFYLCASSIHLDFTIPPGELFFGEGSRLTVL.

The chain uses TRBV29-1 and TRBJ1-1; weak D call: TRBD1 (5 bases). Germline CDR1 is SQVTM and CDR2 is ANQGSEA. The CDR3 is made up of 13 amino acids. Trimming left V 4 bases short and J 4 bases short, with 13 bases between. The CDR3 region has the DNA TGCAGCGTTGGGAGGGGCCCGGGCACTGAAGCTTTCTTT. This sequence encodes CSVGRGPGTEAFF.

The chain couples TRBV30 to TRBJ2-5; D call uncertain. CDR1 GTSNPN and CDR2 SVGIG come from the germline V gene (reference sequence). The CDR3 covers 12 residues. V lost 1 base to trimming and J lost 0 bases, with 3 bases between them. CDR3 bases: TGTGCCTGGAGTGATAACCAAGAGACCCAGTACTTC. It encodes CAWSDNQETQYF. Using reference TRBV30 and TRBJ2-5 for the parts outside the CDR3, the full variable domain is SQTIHQWPATLVQPVGSPLSLECTVEGTSNPNLYWYRQAAGRGLQLLFYSVGIGQISSEVPQNLSASRPQDRQFILSSKKLLLSDSGFYLCAWSDNQETQYFGPGTRLLVL.

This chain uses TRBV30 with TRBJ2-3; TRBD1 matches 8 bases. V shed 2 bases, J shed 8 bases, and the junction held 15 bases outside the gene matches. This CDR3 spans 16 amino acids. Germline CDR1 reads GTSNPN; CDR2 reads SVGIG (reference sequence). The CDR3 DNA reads TGTGCCTGGAGTCAATGGACAGGGAAAGAACCACTTACGCAGTATTTT. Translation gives CAWSQWTGKEPLTQYF. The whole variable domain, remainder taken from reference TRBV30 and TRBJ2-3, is SQTIHQWPATLVQPVGSPLSLECTVEGTSNPNLYWYRQAAGRGLQLLFYSVGIGQISSEVPQNLSASRPQDRQFILSSKKLLLSDSGFYLCAWSQWTGKEPLTQYFGPGTRLTVL.

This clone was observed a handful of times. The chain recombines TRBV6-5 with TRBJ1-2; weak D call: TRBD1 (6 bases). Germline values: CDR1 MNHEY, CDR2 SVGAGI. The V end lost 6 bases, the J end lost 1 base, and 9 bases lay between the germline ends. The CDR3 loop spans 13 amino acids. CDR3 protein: CASSKGVNYGYTF. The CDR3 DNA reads TGTGCCAGCAGCAAGGGGGTTAACTATGGCTACACCTTC.

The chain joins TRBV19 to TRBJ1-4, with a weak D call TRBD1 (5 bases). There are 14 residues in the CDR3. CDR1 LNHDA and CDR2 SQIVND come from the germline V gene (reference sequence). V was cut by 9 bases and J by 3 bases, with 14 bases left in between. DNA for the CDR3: TGTGCCAGCGCATCAGGGTTTCCTAATGAAAAACTGTTTTTT. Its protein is CASASGFPNEKLFF.

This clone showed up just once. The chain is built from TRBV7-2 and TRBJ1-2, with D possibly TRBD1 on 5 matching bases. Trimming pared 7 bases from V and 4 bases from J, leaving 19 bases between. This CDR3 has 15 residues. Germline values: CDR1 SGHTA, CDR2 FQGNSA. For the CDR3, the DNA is TGTGCCAGCAACCCGGAGGGCAGTACAGGCTATGGCTACACCTTC. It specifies CASNPEGSTGYGYTF.

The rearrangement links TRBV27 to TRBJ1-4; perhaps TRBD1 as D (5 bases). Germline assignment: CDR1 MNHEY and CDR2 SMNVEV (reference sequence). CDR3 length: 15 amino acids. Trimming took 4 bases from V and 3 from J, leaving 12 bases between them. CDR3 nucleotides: TGTGCCAGCAGTTCGGAGGGGTATTCTAATGAAAAACTGTTTTTT. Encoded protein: CASSSEGYSNEKLFF.

The DNA for the CDR3 is TGTGCCAGCAGCTTAGGTGAGGGGGCAGGCCCCTACGAGCAGTACTTC. This translates into CASSLGEGAGPYEQYF. The chain links TRBV7-8 to TRBJ2-7, with 7 bases aligning to TRBD1. Germline CDR1 and CDR2: SGHVS and FQNEAQ. V was clipped by 1 base and J by 2 bases; unmatched bases: 8. The CDR3 covers 16 residues.

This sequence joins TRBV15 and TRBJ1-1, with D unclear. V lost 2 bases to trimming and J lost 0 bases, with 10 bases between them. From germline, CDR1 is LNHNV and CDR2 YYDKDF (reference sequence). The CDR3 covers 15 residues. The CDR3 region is CATSRSSAMNTEAFF. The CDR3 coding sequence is TGTGCCACCAGCAGATCCAGCGCGATGAACACTGAAGCTTTCTTT.